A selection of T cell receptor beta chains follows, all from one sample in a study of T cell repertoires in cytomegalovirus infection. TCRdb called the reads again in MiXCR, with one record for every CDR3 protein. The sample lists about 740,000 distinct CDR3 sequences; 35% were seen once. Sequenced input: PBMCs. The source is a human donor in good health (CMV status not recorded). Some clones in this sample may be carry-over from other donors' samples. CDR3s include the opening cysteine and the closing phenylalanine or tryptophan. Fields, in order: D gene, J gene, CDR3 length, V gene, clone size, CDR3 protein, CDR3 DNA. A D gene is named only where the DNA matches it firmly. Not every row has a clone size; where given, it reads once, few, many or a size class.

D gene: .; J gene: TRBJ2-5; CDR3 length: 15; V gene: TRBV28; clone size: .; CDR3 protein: CASSSAGLPQETQYF; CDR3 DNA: TGTGCCAGCAGTTCGGCCGGACTACCGCAAGAGACCCAGTACTTC
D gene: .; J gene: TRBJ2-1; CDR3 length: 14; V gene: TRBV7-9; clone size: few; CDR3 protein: CASSFTVVGDEQFF; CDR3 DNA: TGTGCCAGCAGCTTTACGGTGGTAGGGGATGAGCAGTTCTTC
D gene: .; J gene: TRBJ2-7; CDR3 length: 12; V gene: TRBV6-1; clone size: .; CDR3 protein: CASWGGRSEQYF; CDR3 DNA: TGTGCCAGCTGGGGGGGCCGCTCCGAGCAGTACTTC
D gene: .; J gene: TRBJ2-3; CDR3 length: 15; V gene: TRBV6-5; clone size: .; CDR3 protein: CASSYSPGRKDTQYF; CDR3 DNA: TGTGCCAGCAGTTACTCCCCCGGCAGAAAGGATACGCAGTATTTT
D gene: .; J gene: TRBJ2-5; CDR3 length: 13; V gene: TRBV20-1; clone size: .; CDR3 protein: CSAGRTNQETQYF; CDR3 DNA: TGCAGTGCTGGCAGGACCAACCAAGAGACCCAGTACTTC
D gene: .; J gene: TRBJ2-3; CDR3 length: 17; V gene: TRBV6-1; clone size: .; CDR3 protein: CTSTQRGGWGSTDTQYF; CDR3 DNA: TGTACCAGCACCCAAAGGGGGGGCTGGGGCAGCACAGATACGCAGTATTTT
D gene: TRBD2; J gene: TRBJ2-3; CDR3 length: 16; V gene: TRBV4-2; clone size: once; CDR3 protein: CASSQDPAGGTDTQYF; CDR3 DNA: TGTGCCAGCAGCCAAGACCCAGCGGGGGGCACAGATACGCAGTATTTT
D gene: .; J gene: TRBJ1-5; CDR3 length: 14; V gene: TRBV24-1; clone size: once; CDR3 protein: CATSDLASNQPQHF; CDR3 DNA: TGTGCCACCAGTGATTTAGCTAGCAATCAGCCCCAGCATTTT
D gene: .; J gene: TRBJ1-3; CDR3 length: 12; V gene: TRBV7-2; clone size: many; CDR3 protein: CASSAAGNTIYF; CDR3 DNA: TGTGCCAGCAGCGCGGCCGGAAACACCATATATTTT
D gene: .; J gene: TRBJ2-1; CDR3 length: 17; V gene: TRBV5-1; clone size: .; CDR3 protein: CASSFRPKGTLVDEQFF; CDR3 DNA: TGCGCCAGCAGCTTCCGCCCGAAAGGCACCCTAGTCGATGAGCAGTTCTTC
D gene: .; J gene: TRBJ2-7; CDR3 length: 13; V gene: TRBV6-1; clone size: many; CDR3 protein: CAIQFSATYEQYF; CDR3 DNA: TGTGCCATCCAATTTAGCGCAACCTACGAGCAGTACTTC
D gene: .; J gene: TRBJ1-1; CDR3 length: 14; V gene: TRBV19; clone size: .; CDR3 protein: CATSDSLLNTEAFF; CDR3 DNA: TGTGCCACCTCCGACAGTCTCTTGAACACTGAAGCTTTCTTT
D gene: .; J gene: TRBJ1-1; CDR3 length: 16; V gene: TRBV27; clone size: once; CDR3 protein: CASSTQVTLMNTEAFF; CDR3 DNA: TGTGCCAGCAGTACTCAAGTAACCCTCATGAACACTGAAGCTTTCTTT
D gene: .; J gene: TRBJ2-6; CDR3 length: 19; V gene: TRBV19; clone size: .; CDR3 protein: CASSIVGAGHRSGANVLTF; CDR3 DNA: TGTGCCAGTAGTATAGTGGGGGCCGGCCACCGCTCTGGGGCCAACGTCCTGACTTTC
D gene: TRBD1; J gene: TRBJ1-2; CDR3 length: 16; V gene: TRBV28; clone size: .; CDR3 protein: CASSFPGTAGGYGYTF; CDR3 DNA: TGTGCCAGCAGTTTCCCCGGGACAGCCGGTGGCTATGGCTACACCTTC
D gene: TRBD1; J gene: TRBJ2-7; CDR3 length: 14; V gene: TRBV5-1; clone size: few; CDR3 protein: CASSGTGDSYEQYF; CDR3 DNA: TGCGCCAGCTCAGGGACAGGAGACTCCTACGAGCAGTACTTC
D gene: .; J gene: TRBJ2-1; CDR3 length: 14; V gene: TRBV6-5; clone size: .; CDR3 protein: CASSYADGYNEQFF; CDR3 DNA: TGTGCCAGCAGTTACGCAGACGGTTACAATGAGCAGTTCTTC
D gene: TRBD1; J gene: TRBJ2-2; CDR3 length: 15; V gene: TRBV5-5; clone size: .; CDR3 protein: CASSLLGQGSGELFF; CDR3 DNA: TGTGCCAGCAGCTTGTTGGGACAGGGAAGCGGGGAGCTGTTTTTT
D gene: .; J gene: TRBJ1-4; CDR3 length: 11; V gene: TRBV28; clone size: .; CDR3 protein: CASSLRDYLFF; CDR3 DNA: TGTGCCAGCAGTCTCAGGGATTACCTGTTTTTT
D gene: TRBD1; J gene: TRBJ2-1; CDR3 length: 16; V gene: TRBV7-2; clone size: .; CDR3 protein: CASSLGVWDRYNEQFF; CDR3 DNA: TGTGCCAGCAGCTTAGGGGTTTGGGACAGGTACAATGAGCAGTTCTTC
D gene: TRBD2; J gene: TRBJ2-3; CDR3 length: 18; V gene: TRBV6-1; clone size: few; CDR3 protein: CASQTSGNLKPSTDTQYF; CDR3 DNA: TGTGCCAGCCAGACTAGCGGAAACCTGAAACCTAGCACAGATACGCAGTATTTT
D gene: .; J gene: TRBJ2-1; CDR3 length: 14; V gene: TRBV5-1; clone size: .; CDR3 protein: CASSSGGIYGEQFF; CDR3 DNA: TGCGCCAGCAGCTCCGGAGGGATATACGGTGAGCAGTTCTTC
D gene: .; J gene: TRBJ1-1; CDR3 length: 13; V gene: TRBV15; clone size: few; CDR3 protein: CATSNVRNTEAFF; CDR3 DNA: TGTGCCACCAGCAATGTGAGGAACACTGAAGCTTTCTTT
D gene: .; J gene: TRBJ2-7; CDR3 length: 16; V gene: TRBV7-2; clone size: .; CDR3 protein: CASSLVGTQSIYEQYF; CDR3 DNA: TGTGCCAGCAGCTTAGTAGGGACCCAATCAATCTACGAGCAGTACTTC
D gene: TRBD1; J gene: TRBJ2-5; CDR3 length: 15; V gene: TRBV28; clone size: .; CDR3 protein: CASRVPRGLGETQYF; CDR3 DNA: TGTGCCAGCAGAGTGCCCAGGGGGCTAGGGGAGACCCAGTACTTC
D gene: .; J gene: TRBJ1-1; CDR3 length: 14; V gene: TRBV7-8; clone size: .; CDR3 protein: CASRLRSGNTEAFF; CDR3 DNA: TGTGCCAGCAGATTGAGGTCTGGAAACACTGAAGCTTTCTTT
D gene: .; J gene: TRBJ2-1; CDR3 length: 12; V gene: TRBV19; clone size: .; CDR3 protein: CASSMGGMEQFF; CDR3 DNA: TGTGCCAGTAGTATGGGGGGAATGGAGCAGTTCTTC
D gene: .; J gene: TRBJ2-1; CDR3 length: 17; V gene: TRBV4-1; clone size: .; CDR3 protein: CASSEDPSALSYNEQFF; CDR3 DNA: TGCGCCAGCAGCGAAGACCCTAGCGCTTTATCCTACAATGAGCAGTTCTTC